Presented here are 23 T cell receptor beta chains from one specimen sequenced in a study of response to subunit inactivated influenza vaccine. Using its own MiXCR run on the RT-PCR reads, TCRdb lists one record per CDR3 protein. The sample contains hundreds of thousands of distinct CDR3 sequences, approximately 11% of which appear only once. These data were also reused for a study on T cells expressing NK-cell markers. This second report adds: Beta-chain TCR cDNA was generated via 5'RACE template switching with UMIs.

Sequencing was performed on PBMCs from blood, taken on the day of vaccination. The receptors originated from a man aged 45-65 years who received an inactivated influenza vaccine.

The chain has TRBV7-9 and TRBJ2-7; possible D gene TRBD2, 6 bases. The CDR3 length is 13 residues. Germline values: CDR1 SEHNR, CDR2 FQNEAQ (reference sequence). Trimming took 5 bases from V and 4 from J, leaving 12 bases between them. Here the CDR3 DNA reads TGTGCCAGCAGCCATACCGGGACTTACGAGCAGTACTTC. This codes for CASSHTGTYEQYF.

This clonotype was seen more than once but under ten times. CDR3 protein: CASSQLAEGNEQFF. CDR3 DNA: TGTGCCAGCAGTCAATTAGCGGAAGGGAATGAGCAGTTCTTC. The chain recombines TRBV6-2 or TRBV6-3 with TRBJ2-1; D is possibly TRBD2 (6 bases). Trimming pared 5 bases from V and 7 bases from J, leaving 15 bases between. Germline V gene lookup returns CDR1 MNHEY and CDR2 SVGEGT. This CDR3 comprises 14 residues.

The chain recombines TRBV6-2 or TRBV6-3 with TRBJ2-6, with D possibly TRBD1 on 5 matching bases. The CDR3 consists of 16 residues. V was pared by 7 bases and J by 2 bases, with 15 bases between. Germline V gene data show CDR1 as MNHEY and CDR2 as SVGEGT. The CDR3 region is CASTIQGVAGANVLTF. The CDR3 region has the DNA TGTGCCAGCACCATTCAAGGGGTTGCTGGGGCCAACGTCCTGACTTTC.

The chain couples TRBV5-1 to TRBJ1-1, with a weak D call TRBD1 (5 bases). Germline V gene data show CDR1 as SGHRS and CDR2 as YFSETQ. Deletions cut 3 bases from V and 4 bases from J, with 16 bases between. This CDR3 contains 15 residues. CDR3: CASSSSGRDTTEAFF. CDR3 DNA sequence: TGCGCCAGCAGCTCCTCGGGACGCGACACCACTGAAGCTTTCTTT.

In its sample, this clonotype was seen a few times. This chain uses TRBV11-2 with TRBJ2-7; 9 bases fit TRBD2. This CDR3 contains 15 residues. Germline V gene sequence: CDR1 SGHAT, CDR2 FQNNGV. V lost 5 bases to trimming and J lost 0 bases; unmatched junction nucleotides: 5. The CDR3 DNA is TGTGCCAGCAGCATCGAGCGGGGGGCCTCCTACGAGCAGTACTTC. This codes for CASSIERGASYEQYF.

This clonotype was picked up a small number of times. The chain combines TRBV20-1 with TRBJ1-2; tentative D call: TRBD1 (5 bases). Per the germline V gene, CDR1 is DFQATT and CDR2 is SNEGSKA (reference sequence). The CDR3 sequence is 12 residues long. V lost 0 bases and J 12 bases, leaving 14 bases between the germline ends. CDR3 in DNA: TGCAGTGCTAGAGATCAAACGGCCAGGGACACCTTC. The encoded protein is CSARDQTARDTF.

This clonotype occurred a few times. The rearrangement links TRBV30 to TRBJ2-7; D may be TRBD1 (5 bases). Trimming took 3 bases from V and 2 from J, leaving 14 bases between them. Per the germline V gene, CDR1 is GTSNPN and CDR2 is SVGIG (reference sequence). The CDR3 extends over 14 amino acids. The CDR3 reads CAWSYPGLAYEQYF. As DNA, the CDR3 is TGTGCCTGGAGCTACCCAGGGTTGGCCTACGAGCAGTACTTC. Full variable domain (missing parts from reference TRBV30 and TRBJ2-7): SQTIHQWPATLVQPVGSPLSLECTVEGTSNPNLYWYRQAAGRGLQLLFYSVGIGQISSEVPQNLSASRPQDRQFILSSKKLLLSDSGFYLCAWSYPGLAYEQYFGPGTRLTVT.

This chain joins TRBV4-1 and TRBJ2-4; 12 positions match TRBD2. The CDR3 totals 22 residues. Trimming took 0 bases from V and 0 from J; bases not matched to a gene: 15. From germline, CDR1 is MGHRA and CDR2 YSYEKL. The chain's CDR3 is CASSQDSLKTSGRTLAKNIQYF. Here the CDR3 DNA reads TGCGCCAGCAGCCAAGATAGTTTAAAGACTAGCGGGAGAACCCTAGCCAAAAACATTCAGTACTTC.

The V gene is TRBV9, the J gene TRBJ1-5, with no clear D. Germline CDR1 SGDLS, CDR2 YYNGEE. V lost 0 bases to trimming and J lost 6 bases, with 7 bases between them. This CDR3 contains 13 residues. DNA of the CDR3: TGTGCCAGCAGCGTAGGTGGAAGTCAGCCCCAGCATTTT. It is translated as CASSVGGSQPQHF.

At least ten counts were recorded for this clonotype. This chain connects TRBV12-3 or TRBV12-4 to TRBJ2-2; tentatively, D is TRBD1 or TRBD2 (5 bases each). Trimming took off 4 bases at V and 6 bases at J, with 9 bases between the two ends. The CDR3 extends over 13 amino acids. CDR3 protein: CASSSGSPGELFF. In nucleotides, the CDR3 is TGTGCCAGCAGTTCAGGGAGCCCCGGGGAGCTGTTTTTT.

This clonotype was detected a few times. This chain connects TRBV6-5 to TRBJ2-5; a possible D gene is TRBD2 (6 bases). Trimming stripped 1 base from V and 3 bases from J, with 12 bases between. Germline-derived CDR1 and CDR2 are MNHEY and SVGAGI. This CDR3 has 15 amino acids. In DNA form, the CDR3 reads TGTGCCAGCAGTTACTGGGAGGTTGGGAAAGAGACCCAGTACTTC. It translates to CASSYWEVGKETQYF.

This clonotype was found many times. The V call is TRBV5-6, the J call TRBJ2-1; D is perhaps TRBD2 (6 bases). CDR3 length: 14 residues. V lost 9 bases and J 0 bases, leaving 13 bases between the germline ends. Germline V gene data show CDR1 as SGHDT and CDR2 as YYEEEE. CDR3 in DNA: TGTGCCACTTATAGCGGAAGCTCCTACAATGAGCAGTTCTTC. Protein sequence: CATYSGSSYNEQFF.

This clonotype has a handful of counts. The rearrangement links TRBV12-3 or TRBV12-4 to TRBJ2-1; TRBD2 might be the D (5 bases). CDR3 length: 17 amino acids. V was clipped by 5 bases and J by 7 bases, with 24 bases between them. CDR3 DNA sequence: TGTGCCAGCAGTCCCCGGACCATAGGACTGGGCGGGAATGAGCAGTTCTTC. Amino acids: CASSPRTIGLGGNEQFF.

This clonotype was counted a few times. CDR3 DNA sequence: TGCAGCGTTGAAAAAACATCCAGCGGGAGGGCCGCCGAGACCCAGTACTTC. Translated: CSVEKTSSGRAAETQYF. V gene TRBV29-1 combines with J gene TRBJ2-5; 10 bases match TRBD2. Trimming cost V 2 bases and J 5 bases; bases outside gene matches: 14. The germline CDR1 and CDR2 sequences are SQVTM and ANQGSEA. The CDR3 totals 17 residues.

The rearrangement uses TRBV15 and TRBJ2-3; TRBD1 aligns across 7 bases. Germline V lookup: CDR1 LNHNV, CDR2 YYDKDF (reference sequence). The CDR3 is made up of 16 amino acids. Germline trimming cut 1 base from V and 3 bases from J; bases unmatched to any gene: 7. In DNA, the CDR3 is TGTGCCACCAGCAGAGCAGGACAGGCGTCAACAGATACGCAGTATTTT. It translates to CATSRAGQASTDTQYF.

Only a few counts were recorded for this clonotype. The chain links TRBV18 to TRBJ2-7, with D tentatively TRBD2 (6 bases). CDR1 and CDR2 (germline): KGHSH, LQKENI. V was cut by 1 base and J by 2 bases, with 9 bases left in between. CDR3 length equals 14 residues. The CDR3 DNA reads TGTGCCAGCTCACCACGCGGGATAGCCTACGAGCAGTACTTC. Encoded protein: CASSPRGIAYEQYF.

This clonotype was picked up a small number of times. The CDR3 coding sequence is TGTGCCACCAGCAGAGAACAGGGAAGTTACGAGCAGTACTTC. It specifies CATSREQGSYEQYF. The rearrangement uses TRBV15 and TRBJ2-7; the D gene is possibly TRBD1 (6 bases). This CDR3 is built from 14 residues. The germline V and J ends were trimmed by 0 bases and 4 bases, with 10 bases remaining between them. In germline, CDR1 is LNHNV, CDR2 YYDKDF (reference sequence).

This clonotype showed up many times. The chain has TRBV7-2 and TRBJ2-7; D is possibly TRBD1 (6 bases). This CDR3 is built from 14 residues. The germline V and J ends were trimmed by 5 bases and 0 bases, with 11 bases remaining between them. CDR1 and CDR2 from the germline V gene are SGHTA and FQGNSA. The CDR3 reads CASSPDRNSYEQYF. CDR3 nucleotides: TGTGCCAGCAGCCCCGACAGGAACTCCTACGAGCAGTACTTC.

This clonotype has just a few counts. The chain has TRBV20-1 and TRBJ2-5, with 7 bases matching TRBD2. With 0 bases clipped from V and 5 bases from J, the junction kept 6 bases outside the gene matches. Germline assignment: CDR1 DFQATT and CDR2 SNEGSKA (reference sequence). CDR3 length: 14 residues. CDR3 DNA: TGCAGTGCTAGAGATTTGGCGGGAGAGGAGACCCAGTACTTC. Translated, it gives CSARDLAGEETQYF.

This clonotype was picked up a small number of times. The chain has TRBV20-1 and TRBJ2-1, with TRBD2 matching 13 bases. Germline CDR1 is DFQATT and CDR2 is SNEGSKA (reference sequence). CDR3 length: 16 residues. V was clipped by 2 bases and J by 1 base; unmatched bases: 2. This chain's CDR3 is CSARILAGGSYNEQFF. As DNA, the CDR3 is TGCAGTGCTAGAATACTAGCGGGAGGGTCCTACAATGAGCAGTTCTTC.

This clonotype was seen at least ten times. The V gene is TRBV4-3, the J gene TRBJ1-2; D remains unclear. V was cut by 1 base and J by 2 bases, with 8 bases left in between. Germline CDR1 reads LGHNA; CDR2 reads YSLEER. The CDR3 consists of 14 residues. In nucleotides, the CDR3 is TGCGCCAGCAGCCAAGCGACGGGGAACTATGGCTACACCTTC. It translates to CASSQATGNYGYTF.

The rearrangement uses TRBV20-1 and TRBJ1-4; maybe TRBD1 (5 bases). Germline CDR1 reads DFQATT; CDR2 reads SNEGSKA (reference sequence). V was trimmed by 1 base and J by 1 base, leaving 13 bases between them. The CDR3 consists of 16 residues. Here the CDR3 reads CSARGWTGGTNEKLFF. In DNA, the CDR3 is TGCAGTGCTAGAGGTTGGACGGGGGGAACTAATGAAAAACTGTTTTTT.

Only a few counts were recorded for this clonotype. The rearrangement uses TRBV5-1 and TRBJ2-7; TRBD2 matches 13 bases. Trimming took 3 bases from V and 6 from J; bases not matched to a gene: 3. Germline V gives CDR1 SGHRS, CDR2 YFSETQ. The CDR3 has 14 amino acids. The CDR3, as DNA: TGCGCCAGCAGCTGGACTAGCGGGAGTGCCGAGCAGTACTTC. Protein sequence: CASSWTSGSAEQYF.